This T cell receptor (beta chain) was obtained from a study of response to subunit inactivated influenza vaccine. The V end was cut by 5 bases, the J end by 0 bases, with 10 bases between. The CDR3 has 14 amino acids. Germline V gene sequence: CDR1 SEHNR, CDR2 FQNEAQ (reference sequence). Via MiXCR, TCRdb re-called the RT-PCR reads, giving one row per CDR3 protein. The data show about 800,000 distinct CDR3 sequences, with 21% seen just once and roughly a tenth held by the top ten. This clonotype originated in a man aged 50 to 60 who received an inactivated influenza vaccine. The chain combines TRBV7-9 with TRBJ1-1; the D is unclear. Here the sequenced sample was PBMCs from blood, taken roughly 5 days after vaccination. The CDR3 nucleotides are TGTGCCAGCAGCAGGATTGGGGTGAACACTGAAGCTTTCTTT. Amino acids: CASSRIGVNTEAFF.